The next 10 T cell receptor beta chains were all read from a single sample in a study of OX40 agonist ivuxolimab in advanced cancers. Measured with immunoSEQ multiplex PCR; TCRdb has only the in-frame clones, and not every one. The sample has about 110,000 clones, roughly nine tenths seen once. The sequences come from CD4+ or CD8+ T cells sorted from blood, collected in a trial of the OX40 agonist ivuxolimab. The origin of the receptors is an adult with an advanced solid tumor such as melanoma, head and neck, liver or kidney cancer.

The chain couples TRBV10-3 to TRBJ2-7; D remains unclear. CDR1 and CDR2 (germline): ENHRY, SYGVKD. The CDR3 covers 12 residues. V was clipped by 3 bases and J by 6 bases, with 9 bases between them. The CDR3 here is CAISDEVPEQYF. The CDR3 bases are TGTGCCATCAGTGACGAAGTCCCCGAGCAGTACTTC.

CDR3 sequence: CASNSRAITDTQYF. The CDR3 nucleotides read TGTGCCAGTAACTCAAGGGCCATCACAGATACGCAGTATTTT. The J gene is TRBJ2-3, the V gene TRBV19; D is uncertain. The CDR3 loop spans 14 amino acids. The V and J ends lost 7 bases and 2 bases respectively, with 13 bases between them. Germline CDR1 reads LNHDA; CDR2 reads SQIVND (reference sequence).

The genes are TRBV5-4 and TRBJ1-4; 9 bases match TRBD1. This CDR3 has 16 residues. Germline loops: CDR1 SGHNT, CDR2 YYREEE (reference sequence). Trimming cost V 0 bases and J 3 bases; bases outside gene matches: 3. CDR3 sequence reads: CASSLAQGAANEKLFF. CDR3 nucleotides: TGTGCCAGCAGCTTGGCACAGGGGGCAGCTAATGAAAAACTGTTTTTT.

About this clone: Other DNA sequences in this sample translate to the same CDR3. The chain has TRBV5-1 and TRBJ1-1; 8 bases line up with TRBD1. The length of the CDR3 is 14 residues. V gave up 4 bases and J gave up 1 base; unmatched junction bases: 3. Per the germline V gene, CDR1 is SGHRS and CDR2 is YFSETQ. In nucleotides, the CDR3 is TGCGCCAGCAGCCCACAGGGGGGGAACACTGAAGCTTTCTTT. Its translation is CASSPQGGNTEAFF.

V usage is TRBV11-3 and J usage is TRBJ2-3; 11 positions agree with TRBD2. Trimming took 3 bases from V and 0 from J; bases not matched to a gene: 11. This CDR3 region has 19 residues. Germline V gene lookup returns CDR1 SGHNT and CDR2 YENEEA. The CDR3 bases are TGTGCCAGCAGCTTGCGCGGGACTAGCGGTCCGTGGAGCACAGATACGCAGTATTTT. It specifies CASSLRGTSGPWSTDTQYF.

The table lists this clone with a count of one. The gene calls are TRBV7-6 and TRBJ2-5; 8 bases are shared with TRBD1. This CDR3 has 12 residues. The J segment lost 5 bases and the V segment lost 5 bases, leaving 1 base of the junction unmatched. Germline CDR1 SGHVS, CDR2 FNYEAQ. The CDR3 DNA is TGTGCCAGCAGCCGGACAGGGGAGACCCAGTACTTC. Translating gives CASSRTGETQYF.

V is TRBV2 and J is TRBJ1-1; TRBD1 is a possible D gene (5 bases). The CDR3 is 11 amino acids. Germline V CDR1 and CDR2: SNHLY, FYNNEI. V gave up 5 bases and J gave up 14 bases, with 15 bases separating them. CDR3: CASSYSSKGFF. The CDR3 DNA sequence: TGTGCCAGCAGTTACAGCTCGAAGGGGTTCTTT. Filled out from reference TRBV2 and TRBJ1-1, the complete variable domain reads EPEVTQTPSHQVTQMGQEVILRCVPISNHLYFYWYRQILGQKVEFLVSFYNNEISEKSEIFDDQFSVERPDGSNFTLKIRSTKLEDSAMYFCASSYSSKGFFGQGTRLTVV.

V is TRBV7-2 and J is TRBJ1-1; D not resolved. V was clipped by 1 base and J by 7 bases, with 13 bases between them. CDR1 and CDR2 (germline): SGHTA, FQGNSA. There are 14 residues in the CDR3. In DNA, the CDR3 is TGTGCCAGCAGCTTAGACCGTACAGCGAGTGAAGCTTTCTTT. Its translation is CASSLDRTASEAFF.

The genes are TRBV5-1 and TRBJ2-7; 13 bases fit TRBD2. This CDR3 region has 15 residues. Germline V gives CDR1 SGHRS, CDR2 YFSETQ. V shed 5 bases and J 2 bases; nucleotides not matched to a gene: 4. The CDR3 reads CASSPGLAGAYEQYF. DNA of the CDR3: TGCGCCAGCAGTCCTGGACTAGCGGGGGCCTACGAGCAGTACTTC.

The DNA of the CDR3 is TGCGCCAGCAGCCCCCTCGGGGCAAATCTAGGCTATGGCTACACCTTC. It codes for CASSPLGANLGYGYTF. V gene TRBV5-1 combines with J gene TRBJ1-2; a possible D gene is TRBD1 (5 bases). CDR1 is SGHRS and CDR2 is YFSETQ in the germline V gene. The CDR3 is 16 residues long. The V and J ends lost 4 bases and 4 bases respectively, with 20 bases between them.